One and the same sample provided the 20 T cell receptor beta chains below, sequenced in a study of cytomegalovirus exposure and HLA in healthy donors. Vbeta (60) and Jbeta (13) primers were used in the PCR. TCRdb's copy holds only in-frame clones and misses some; the assay was immunoSEQ multiplex PCR. The table includes about 140,000 clones, 77% detected once. Specimen: PBMCs. The source of these receptors is a male donor in good health and CMV-seronegative.

The gene calls are TRBV11-2 and TRBJ1-1; possible D gene TRBD1, 5 bases. Trimming removed 1 base at V and 1 base at J, with 16 bases between. Germline lookup yields CDR1 SGHAT and CDR2 FQNNGV. The CDR3 extends over 17 amino acids. The CDR3 sequence: CASSLGWSSGQNTEAFF. CDR3 nucleotides: TGTGCCAGCAGCTTAGGGTGGTCTAGTGGACAGAACACTGAAGCTTTCTTT.

This clone has only a few counts. The gene calls are TRBV6-1 and TRBJ1-2; maybe TRBD1 (6 bases). Germline lookup yields CDR1 MNHNS and CDR2 SASEGT. With 1 base removed from V and 1 base from J, the gap between germline ends came to 19 bases. The CDR3 consists of 18 residues. This CDR3 reads CASSEETTGWGRNYGYTF. The DNA of the CDR3 is TGTGCCAGCAGTGAAGAAACGACAGGTTGGGGGCGTAACTATGGCTACACCTTC.

This chain uses TRBV5-1 with TRBJ1-2, with 7 bases aligning to TRBD1. The CDR3 is 15 residues long. J gave up 0 bases and V 3 bases, and 5 bases lay outside the gene matches. The germline gives CDR1 SGHRS, CDR2 YFSETQ. The CDR3 DNA reads TGCGCCAGCAGCTGGACAGGAATTTCTAACTATGGCTACACCTTC. Its translation is CASSWTGISNYGYTF.

The V call is TRBV10-1, the J call TRBJ2-2; 8 positions agree with TRBD1. After removal of 3 bases from V and 6 bases from J, the junction contained 6 bases not matched to a gene. Germline V gene data show CDR1 as WNHNN and CDR2 as SYGVQD (reference sequence). This CDR3 is 15 amino acids long. CDR3 in DNA: TGCGCCAGCAGTGACCCCTCGGACAGGGCCGGGGAGCTGTTTTTT. This encodes CASSDPSDRAGELFF.

The V gene is TRBV19, the J gene TRBJ1-1; 8 positions match TRBD1. The CDR3 consists of 14 residues. Trimming cost V 7 bases and J 2 bases; bases outside gene matches: 6. From germline, CDR1 is LNHDA and CDR2 SQIVND (reference sequence). The CDR3 DNA sequence: TGTGCCAGTATCGTACAGGGGGGAAACACTGAAGCTTTCTTT. Its protein is CASIVQGGNTEAFF.

This rearrangement joins TRBV6-5 to TRBJ2-7, with TRBD1 matching 8 bases. The CDR3 totals 15 residues. Germline-derived CDR1 and CDR2 are MNHEY and SVGAGI. V was clipped by 6 bases and J by 7 bases; unmatched bases: 14. The CDR3 region is CASSRPGQARKEQYF. As DNA, the CDR3 is TGTGCCAGCAGCCGACCGGGACAGGCCAGAAAAGAGCAGTACTTC.

This chain links TRBV14 with TRBJ2-1; 7 nucleotides match TRBD1. Germline CDR1 is SGHDN and CDR2 is FVKESK. CDR3 length equals 17 residues. After removal of 1 base from V and 1 base from J, the junction contained 7 bases not matched to a gene. The DNA of the CDR3 is TGTGCCAGCAGCCAAGGAGGGGGCTTTACTTCCTACAATGAGCAGTTCTTC. This sequence encodes CASSQGGGFTSYNEQFF.

The genes are TRBV7-2 and TRBJ2-1; 9 bases are shared with TRBD2. V was pared by 5 bases and J by 9 bases, with 11 bases of the junction left unmatched. CDR3 length: 15 amino acids. Germline V gives CDR1 SGHTA, CDR2 FQGNSA. CDR3 DNA: TGTGCCAGCAGCAGGAGGGCTAGCGGGGTGGGTGAGCAGTTCTTC. Translation: CASSRRASGVGEQFF.

In its sample, this clone was seen a few times. The V call is TRBV9, the J call TRBJ1-5, with D perhaps TRBD1 (5 bases). The V gene lost 3 bases and the J gene lost 6 bases, with 13 bases spanning the gap. This CDR3 is 14 amino acids long. In germline, CDR1 is SGDLS, CDR2 YYNGEE. This CDR3 reads CASSEGALVQPQHF. As DNA, the CDR3 is TGTGCCAGCAGCGAAGGGGCGCTGGTTCAGCCCCAGCATTTT.

This sequence joins TRBV18 and TRBJ1-6, with D maybe TRBD1 (6 bases). Germline CDR1 reads KGHSH; CDR2 reads LQKENI. The V gene lost 6 bases and the J gene lost 5 bases, with 11 bases spanning the gap. The CDR3 contains 14 residues. CDR3 DNA: TGTGCCAGCTCCCATCAGGGGAATAATTCACCCCTCCACTTT. This encodes CASSHQGNNSPLHF.

This clone was observed a single time. The J gene is TRBJ2-7, the V gene TRBV4-2; possible D gene TRBD1, 5 bases. Per germline, CDR1 LGHNA and CDR2 YNFKEQ. Trimming took off 0 bases at V and 0 bases at J, with 9 bases between the two ends. The CDR3 has 15 amino acids. For the CDR3, the DNA is TGTGCCAGCAGCCAAGAGGGGCGAACCTCCTACGAGCAGTACTTC. It is translated as CASSQEGRTSYEQYF.

This clone was picked up one time. V is TRBV11-3 and J is TRBJ2-2, with 7 bases aligning to TRBD1. V lost 1 base and J lost 6; bases outside the gene matches: 5. Germline V gene lookup returns CDR1 SGHNT and CDR2 YENEEA. The CDR3 has 15 residues. The CDR3 DNA reads TGTGCCAGCAGCTTAGGTCTAAGGGGGCCCGGGGAGCTGTTTTTT. Its translation is CASSLGLRGPGELFF. The entire variable domain, with the rest obtained from reference TRBV11-3 and TRBJ2-2, is as follows: EAGVVQSPRYKIIEKKQPVAFWCNPISGHNTLYWYLQNLGQGPELLIRYENEEAVDDSQLPKDRFSAERLKGVDSTLKIQPAELGDSAVYLCASSLGLRGPGELFFGEGSRLTVL.

The chain recombines TRBV14 with TRBJ2-7; D call uncertain. This CDR3 contains 14 residues. CDR1 is SGHDN and CDR2 is FVKESK in the germline V gene. Trimming took 0 bases from V and 7 from J, leaving 13 bases between them. The CDR3 region has the DNA TGTGCCAGCAGCCAAGATCTGGTAGCACGGGAGCAGTACTTC. Protein: CASSQDLVAREQYF.

The chain recombines TRBV27 with TRBJ1-1; 8 bases are shared with TRBD1. The V gene's germline CDR1 is MNHEY and CDR2 SMNVEV (reference sequence). The J segment lost 4 bases and the V segment lost 3 bases, leaving 4 bases of the junction unmatched. The CDR3 runs 14 residues. CDR3 protein: CASSFQGAGTEAFF. The CDR3 DNA is TGTGCCAGCAGTTTTCAGGGGGCTGGCACTGAAGCTTTCTTT.

This clone has just a few counts. This rearrangement joins TRBV5-1 to TRBJ1-4, with 9 positions matching TRBD1. The CDR3 sequence is 16 residues long. V dropped 0 bases and J dropped 7; count of bases not matched to a gene: 7. The V gene's germline CDR1 is SGHRS and CDR2 YFSETQ. CDR3 region: CASSLGAGTGIEKLFF. The CDR3 coding sequence is TGCGCCAGCAGCTTGGGTGCCGGGACAGGGATTGAAAAACTGTTTTTT.

The chain carries TRBV9 and TRBJ2-1; tentative D call: TRBD1 (6 bases). CDR3 length equals 18 residues. Trimming removed 0 bases at V and 0 bases at J, with 16 bases between. Germline V gene sequence: CDR1 SGDLS, CDR2 YYNGEE. CDR3 bases: TGTGCCAGCAGCGTAGGCAGGGGAAACAAGATCTCCTACAATGAGCAGTTCTTC. This translates into CASSVGRGNKISYNEQFF. Using reference TRBV9 and TRBJ2-1 for the parts outside the CDR3, the full variable domain is DSGVTQTPKHLITATGQRVTLRCSPRSGDLSVYWYQQSLDQGLQFLIQYYNGEERAKGNILERFSAQQFPDLHSELNLSSLELGDSALYFCASSVGRGNKISYNEQFFGPGTRLTVL.

The rearrangement links TRBV7-6 to TRBJ2-1; 9 positions agree with TRBD2. V lost 5 bases and J lost 4; bases outside the gene matches: 9. The germline V gene has CDR1 SGHVS and CDR2 FNYEAQ. The CDR3 is made up of 16 amino acids. Written as DNA, the CDR3 is TGTGCCAGCAGCAGATCCGGGACTAGCACTTACAATGAGCAGTTCTTC. It is translated as CASSRSGTSTYNEQFF.

This clone was seen a handful of times. The gene calls are TRBV18 and TRBJ2-7; D call uncertain. CDR1 and CDR2 (germline): KGHSH, LQKENI. The length of the CDR3 is 14 residues. Trimming removed 5 bases at V and 1 base at J, with 12 bases between. The CDR3 loop reads CASSTTSGSYEQYF. Written as DNA, the CDR3 is TGTGCCAGCTCAACCACTTCCGGGTCCTACGAGCAGTACTTC.

This rearrangement joins TRBV30 to TRBJ1-1; D is possibly TRBD1 (5 bases). V was pared by 3 bases and J by 6 bases, with 11 bases between. The CDR3 totals 12 residues. Looked up from germline, CDR1 is GTSNPN and CDR2 is SVGIG (reference sequence). The CDR3 region has the DNA TGTGCCTGGAGCAGGGTATGGCCTGAAGCTTTCTTT. It yields the protein CAWSRVWPEAFF. The full variable domain, completed using reference TRBV30 and TRBJ1-1, is SQTIHQWPATLVQPVGSPLSLECTVEGTSNPNLYWYRQAAGRGLQLLFYSVGIGQISSEVPQNLSASRPQDRQFILSSKKLLLSDSGFYLCAWSRVWPEAFFGQGTRLTVV.

The chain is built from TRBV5-1 and TRBJ2-3; D ambiguous. This CDR3 spans 13 amino acids. Trimming took off 2 bases at V and 3 bases at J, with 7 bases between the two ends. Germline loops: CDR1 SGHRS, CDR2 YFSETQ. The CDR3 DNA follows: TGCGCCAGCAGCTTATCTTCTACAGATACGCAGTATTTT. Translated, it gives CASSLSSTDTQYF. The full variable domain, rest sourced from reference TRBV5-1 and TRBJ2-3, is KAGVTQTPRYLIKTRGQQVTLSCSPISGHRSVSWYQQTPGQGLQFLFEYFSETQRNKGNFPGRFSGRQFSNSRSEMNVSTLELGDSALYLCASSLSSTDTQYFGPGTRLTVL.